These 10 T cell receptor beta chains came from one sample sequenced in a study of shared T cell receptors in the human thymus. Data came from immunoSEQ multiplex PCR; TCRdb stores just in-frame clones and leaves some out. Of about 660,000 clones listed, about 90% are singletons. These records were also assigned to another study, of human thymus T cells.

The source material was thymocytes. Every receptor here comes from a boy under two years old with a congenital heart defect.

The V call is TRBV14, the J call TRBJ2-2; TRBD2 matches at 11 bases. Trimming cost V 6 bases and J 8 bases; bases outside gene matches: 8. The CDR3 is 15 amino acids. In germline, CDR1 is SGHDN, CDR2 FVKESK. The DNA for the CDR3 is TGTGCCAGCAGGCGGGGACTAGCGGTTCCAGGGGAGCTGTTTTTT. Translating it yields CASRRGLAVPGELFF.

The chain is built from TRBV29-1 and TRBJ2-7, with D tentatively TRBD2 (5 bases). CDR1 SQVTM and CDR2 ANQGSEA come from the germline V gene. The germline V and J ends were trimmed by 2 bases and 6 bases, with 11 bases remaining between them. This CDR3 comprises 12 residues. CDR3 loop: CSVELARGEQYF. The CDR3 coding sequence is TGCAGCGTTGAATTGGCCCGGGGCGAGCAGTACTTC.

V and J are TRBV5-1 and TRBJ2-7; 13 positions agree with TRBD2. Trimming removed 1 base from V and 0 bases from J; junction bases left unmatched: 19. Germline V gene data show CDR1 as SGHRS and CDR2 as YFSETQ. The CDR3 length is 22 residues. DNA for the CDR3: TGCGCCAGCAGCTTGAACCTGGAGGGAGAACTAGCGGGAGGGCCGAGCTCCTACGAGCAGTACTTC. The encoded protein is CASSLNLEGELAGGPSSYEQYF.

V usage is TRBV5-5 and J usage is TRBJ1-1; D is undetermined. Trimming removed 4 bases from V and 10 bases from J, with 17 bases in between. The CDR3 has 13 residues. Germline CDR1 SGHKS, CDR2 YYEKEE (reference sequence). CDR3 in amino acids: CASSTEWAYRAFF. The CDR3 DNA follows: TGTGCCAGCAGCACCGAATGGGCTTATCGAGCTTTCTTT.

V is TRBV4-1 and J is TRBJ1-2, with TRBD1 identical over 10 bases. This CDR3 is 17 amino acids long. CDR1 MGHRA and CDR2 YSYEKL come from the germline V gene. J lost 4 bases, V lost 3 bases, and 11 bases had no gene match. For the CDR3, the DNA is TGCGCCAGCAGCCATGCCTGGGAAGACAGGGGGCCCTATGGCTACACCTTC. Translating it yields CASSHAWEDRGPYGYTF.

The V and J genes are TRBV4-1 and TRBJ1-2; no firm D call. The germline CDR1 and CDR2 sequences are MGHRA and YSYEKL. This CDR3 has 16 residues. V was trimmed by 6 bases and J by 5 bases, leaving 22 bases between them. The DNA for the CDR3 is TGCGCCAGCAGTCAACAGAAGAGGGCGGCCTCTTATGGCTACACCTTC. Residues: CASSQQKRAASYGYTF.

V gene TRBV19 combines with J gene TRBJ1-6, with 9 positions matching TRBD1. Per the germline V gene, CDR1 is LNHDA and CDR2 is SQIVND (reference sequence). The ends lost 5 bases at V and 6 bases at J; junction bases unmatched: 5. The CDR3 has 15 residues. The CDR3 nucleotides read TGTGCCAGTAGTGCCCGGGACAGGGCTAATTCACCCCTCCACTTT. As protein: CASSARDRANSPLHF.

This chain connects TRBV5-5 to TRBJ1-2, with 7 positions matching TRBD1. V shed 4 bases, J shed 4 bases, and the junction held 1 base outside the gene matches. The CDR3 sequence is 12 residues long. In germline, CDR1 is SGHKS, CDR2 YYEKEE (reference sequence). In nucleotides, the CDR3 is TGTGCCAGCAGCCAGGGGGTCTATGGCTACACCTTC. Its protein product is CASSQGVYGYTF. The full variable domain, completed using reference TRBV5-5 and TRBJ1-2, is DAGVTQSPTHLIKTRGQQVTLRCSPISGHKSVSWYQQVLGQGPQFIFQYYEKEERGRGNFPDRFSARQFPNYSSELNVNALLLGDSALYLCASSQGVYGYTFGSGTRLTVV.

The V gene is TRBV9, the J gene TRBJ2-2, with 7 bases lining up with TRBD1. Germline V lookup: CDR1 SGDLS, CDR2 YYNGEE. The length of the CDR3 is 15 residues. J gave up 0 bases and V 3 bases, and 2 bases lay outside the gene matches. CDR3 in DNA: TGTGCCAGCAGCGCAGACAGGGCGAACACCGGGGAGCTGTTTTTT. This translates into CASSADRANTGELFF.

The chain couples TRBV5-6 to TRBJ2-7; D unresolved. This CDR3 has 11 amino acids. Per germline, CDR1 SGHDT and CDR2 YYEEEE. V lost 3 bases, J lost 4 bases, and 5 bases lay in between. CDR3 region: CASSSPYEQYF. CDR3 in DNA: TGTGCCAGCAGCTCCCCATACGAGCAGTACTTC.